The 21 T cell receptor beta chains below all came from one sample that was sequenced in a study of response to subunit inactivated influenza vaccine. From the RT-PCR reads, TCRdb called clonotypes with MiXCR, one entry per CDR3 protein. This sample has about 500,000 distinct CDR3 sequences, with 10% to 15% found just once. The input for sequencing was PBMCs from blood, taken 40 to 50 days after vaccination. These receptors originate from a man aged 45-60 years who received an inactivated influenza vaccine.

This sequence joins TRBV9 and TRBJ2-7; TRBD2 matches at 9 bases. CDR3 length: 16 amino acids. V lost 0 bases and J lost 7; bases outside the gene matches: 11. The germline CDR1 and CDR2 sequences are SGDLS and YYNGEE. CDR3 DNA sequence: TGTGCCAGCAGCGTAGGCAATAGCGGGAGAATGGGGGAGCAGTACTTC. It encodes CASSVGNSGRMGEQYF.

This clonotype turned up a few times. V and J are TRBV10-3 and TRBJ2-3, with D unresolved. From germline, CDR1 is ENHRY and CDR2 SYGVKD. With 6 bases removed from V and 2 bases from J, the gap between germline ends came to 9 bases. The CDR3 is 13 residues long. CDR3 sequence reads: CAIRDRSTDTQYF. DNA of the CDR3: TGTGCCATCAGGGACCGTTCCACAGATACGCAGTATTTT.

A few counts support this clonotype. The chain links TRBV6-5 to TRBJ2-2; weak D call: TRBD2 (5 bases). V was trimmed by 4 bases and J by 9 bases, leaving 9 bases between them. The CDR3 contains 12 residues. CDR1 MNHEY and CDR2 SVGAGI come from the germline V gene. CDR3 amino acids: CASSSPGRELFF. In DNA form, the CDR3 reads TGTGCCAGCAGTTCCCCGGGGAGGGAGCTGTTTTTT.

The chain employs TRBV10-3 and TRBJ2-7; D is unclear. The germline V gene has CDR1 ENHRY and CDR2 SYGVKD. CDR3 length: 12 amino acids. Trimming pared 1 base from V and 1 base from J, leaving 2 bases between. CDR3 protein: CAISEWSYEQYF. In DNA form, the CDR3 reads TGTGCCATCAGTGAGTGGTCCTACGAGCAGTACTTC.

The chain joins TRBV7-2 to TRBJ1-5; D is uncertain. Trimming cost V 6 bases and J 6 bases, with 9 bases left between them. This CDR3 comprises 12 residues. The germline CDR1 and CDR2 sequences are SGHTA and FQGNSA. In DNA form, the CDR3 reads TGTGCCAGCAGTTCCCTTCGTCAGCCCCAGCATTTT. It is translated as CASSSLRQPQHF.

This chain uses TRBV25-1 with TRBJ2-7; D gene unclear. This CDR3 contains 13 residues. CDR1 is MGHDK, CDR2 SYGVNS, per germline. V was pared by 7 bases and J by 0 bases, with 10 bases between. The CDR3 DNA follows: TGTGCCAGCACTGACCTTGTCTCCTACGAGCAGTACTTC. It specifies CASTDLVSYEQYF.

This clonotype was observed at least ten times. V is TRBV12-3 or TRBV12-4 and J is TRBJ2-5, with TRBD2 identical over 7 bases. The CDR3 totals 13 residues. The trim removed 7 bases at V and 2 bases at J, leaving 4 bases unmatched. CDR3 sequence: CASTSGEQETQYF. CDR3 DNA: TGTGCCAGCACAAGCGGGGAACAAGAGACCCAGTACTTC.

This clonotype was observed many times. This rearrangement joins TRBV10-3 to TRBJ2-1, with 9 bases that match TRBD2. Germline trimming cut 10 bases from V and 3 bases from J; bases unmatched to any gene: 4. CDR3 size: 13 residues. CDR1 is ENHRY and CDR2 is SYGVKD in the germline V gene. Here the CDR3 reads CATGTSLYNEQFF. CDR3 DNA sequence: TGTGCCACCGGGACTAGCCTCTACAATGAGCAGTTCTTC.

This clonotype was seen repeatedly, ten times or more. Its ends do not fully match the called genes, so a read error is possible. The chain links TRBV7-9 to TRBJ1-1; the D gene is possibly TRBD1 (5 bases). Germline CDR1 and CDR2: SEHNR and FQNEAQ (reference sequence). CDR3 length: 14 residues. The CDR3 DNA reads TGCGCCAGCAGCCCGGGGGGAATGAACACTGAAGCTTTCTTT. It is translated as CASSPGGMNTEAFF. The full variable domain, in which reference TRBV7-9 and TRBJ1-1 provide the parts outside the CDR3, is DTGVSQNPRHKITKRGQNVTFRCDPISEHNRLYWYRQTLGQGPEFLTYFQNEAQLEKSRLLSDRFSAERPKGSFSTLEIQRTEQGDSAMYLCASSPGGMNTEAFFGQGTRLTVV.

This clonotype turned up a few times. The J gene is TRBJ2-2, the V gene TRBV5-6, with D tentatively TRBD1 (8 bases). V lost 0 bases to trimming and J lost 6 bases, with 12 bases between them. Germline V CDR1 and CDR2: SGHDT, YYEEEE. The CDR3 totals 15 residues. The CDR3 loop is CASSLVQGGSGELFF. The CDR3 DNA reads TGTGCCAGCAGCTTGGTACAGGGGGGGTCCGGGGAGCTGTTTTTT.

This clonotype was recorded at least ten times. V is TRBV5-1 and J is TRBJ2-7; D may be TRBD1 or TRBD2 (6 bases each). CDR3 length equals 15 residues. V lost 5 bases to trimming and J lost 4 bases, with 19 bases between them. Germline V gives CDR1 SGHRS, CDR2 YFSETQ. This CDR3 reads CASRRTGASLYEQYF. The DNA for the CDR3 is TGCGCCAGCAGAAGAACGGGGGCGAGTTTATACGAGCAGTACTTC.

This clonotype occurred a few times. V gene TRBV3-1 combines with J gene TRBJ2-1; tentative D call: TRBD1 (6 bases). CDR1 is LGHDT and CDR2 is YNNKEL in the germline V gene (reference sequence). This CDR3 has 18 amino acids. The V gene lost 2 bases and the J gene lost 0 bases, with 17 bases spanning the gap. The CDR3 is CASSQPRTVISSYNEQFF. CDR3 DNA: TGTGCCAGCAGCCAACCAAGGACAGTGATCAGCTCCTACAATGAGCAGTTCTTC.

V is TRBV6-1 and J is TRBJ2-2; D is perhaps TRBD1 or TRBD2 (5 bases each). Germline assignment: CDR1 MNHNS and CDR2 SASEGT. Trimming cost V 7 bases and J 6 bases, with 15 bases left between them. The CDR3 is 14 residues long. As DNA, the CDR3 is TGTGCCAGCATAAGGGACCCGTCGGCCGGGGAGCTGTTTTTT. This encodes CASIRDPSAGELFF.

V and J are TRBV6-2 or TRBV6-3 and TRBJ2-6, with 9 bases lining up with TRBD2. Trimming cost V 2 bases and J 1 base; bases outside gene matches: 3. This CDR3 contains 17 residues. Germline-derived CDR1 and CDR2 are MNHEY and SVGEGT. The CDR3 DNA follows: TGTGCCAGCAGTTACCTAGCGGGGAGTTCTGGGGCCAACGTCCTGACTTTC. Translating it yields CASSYLAGSSGANVLTF.

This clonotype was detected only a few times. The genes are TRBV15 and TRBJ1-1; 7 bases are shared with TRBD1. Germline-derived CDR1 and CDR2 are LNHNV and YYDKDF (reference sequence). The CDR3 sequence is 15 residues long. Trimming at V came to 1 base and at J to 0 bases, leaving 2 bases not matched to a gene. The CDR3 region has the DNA TGTGCCACCAGCAGAGGGACAGGTATGAACACTGAAGCTTTCTTT. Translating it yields CATSRGTGMNTEAFF.

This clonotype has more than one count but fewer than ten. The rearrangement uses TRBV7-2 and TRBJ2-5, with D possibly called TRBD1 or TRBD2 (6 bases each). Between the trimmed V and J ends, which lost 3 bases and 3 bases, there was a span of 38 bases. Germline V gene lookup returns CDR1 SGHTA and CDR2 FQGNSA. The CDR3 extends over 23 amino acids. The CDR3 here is CASSFLVYRSRGARGSIEETQYF. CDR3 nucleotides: TGTGCCAGCAGCTTTTTGGTATATCGTAGTAGGGGGGCTAGAGGGAGCATAGAAGAGACCCAGTACTTC.

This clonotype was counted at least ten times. The CDR3, as DNA: TGCGCCAGCAGCCAAGAATGGTACAGGAACTCTCCGGAGACCCAGTACTTC. This translates into CASSQEWYRNSPETQYF. The J gene is TRBJ2-5, the V gene TRBV4-3; TRBD1 might be the D (5 bases). CDR3 length equals 17 residues. Trimming removed 0 bases at V and 5 bases at J, with 19 bases between. CDR1 is LGHNA and CDR2 is YSLEER in the germline V gene.

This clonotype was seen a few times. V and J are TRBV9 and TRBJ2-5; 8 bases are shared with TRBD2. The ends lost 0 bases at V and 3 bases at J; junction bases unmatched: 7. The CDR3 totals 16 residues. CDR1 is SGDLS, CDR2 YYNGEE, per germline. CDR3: CASSVAAGGKEETQYF. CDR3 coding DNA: TGTGCCAGCAGCGTAGCTGCGGGGGGTAAAGAAGAGACCCAGTACTTC.

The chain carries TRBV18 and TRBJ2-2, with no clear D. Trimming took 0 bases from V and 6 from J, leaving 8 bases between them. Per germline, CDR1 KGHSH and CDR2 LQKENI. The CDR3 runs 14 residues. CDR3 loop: CASSPPADAGELFF. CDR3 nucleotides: TGTGCCAGCTCACCACCAGCAGATGCCGGGGAGCTGTTTTTT.

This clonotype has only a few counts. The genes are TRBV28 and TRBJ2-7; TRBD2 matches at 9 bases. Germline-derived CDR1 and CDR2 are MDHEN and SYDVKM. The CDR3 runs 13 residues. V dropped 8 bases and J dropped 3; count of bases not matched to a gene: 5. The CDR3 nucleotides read TGTGCCAGCGTGGGGACTAGCTTCTACGAGCAGTACTTC. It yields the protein CASVGTSFYEQYF.

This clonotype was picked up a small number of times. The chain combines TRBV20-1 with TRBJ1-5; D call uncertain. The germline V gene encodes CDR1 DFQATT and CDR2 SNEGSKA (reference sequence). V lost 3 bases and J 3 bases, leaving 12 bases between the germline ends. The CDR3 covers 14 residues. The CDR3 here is CSARRQSLNQPQHF. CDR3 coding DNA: TGCAGTGCTAGGCGGCAGTCCCTCAATCAGCCCCAGCATTTT.